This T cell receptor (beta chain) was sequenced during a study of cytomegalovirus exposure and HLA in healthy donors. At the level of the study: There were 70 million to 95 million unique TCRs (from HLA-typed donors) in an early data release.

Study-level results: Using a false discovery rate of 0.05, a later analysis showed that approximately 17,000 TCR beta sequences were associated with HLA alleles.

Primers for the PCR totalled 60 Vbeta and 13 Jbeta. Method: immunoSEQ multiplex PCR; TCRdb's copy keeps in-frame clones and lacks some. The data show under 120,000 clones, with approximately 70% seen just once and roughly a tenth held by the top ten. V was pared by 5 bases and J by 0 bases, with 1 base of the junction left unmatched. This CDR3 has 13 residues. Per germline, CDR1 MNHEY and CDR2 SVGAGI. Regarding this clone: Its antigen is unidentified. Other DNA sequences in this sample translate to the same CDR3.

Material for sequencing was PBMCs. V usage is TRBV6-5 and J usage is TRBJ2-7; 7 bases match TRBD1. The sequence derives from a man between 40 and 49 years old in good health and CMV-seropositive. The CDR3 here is CASSRQGSYEQYF. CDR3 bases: TGTGCCAGCAGTCGACAGGGCTCCTACGAGCAGTACTTC.